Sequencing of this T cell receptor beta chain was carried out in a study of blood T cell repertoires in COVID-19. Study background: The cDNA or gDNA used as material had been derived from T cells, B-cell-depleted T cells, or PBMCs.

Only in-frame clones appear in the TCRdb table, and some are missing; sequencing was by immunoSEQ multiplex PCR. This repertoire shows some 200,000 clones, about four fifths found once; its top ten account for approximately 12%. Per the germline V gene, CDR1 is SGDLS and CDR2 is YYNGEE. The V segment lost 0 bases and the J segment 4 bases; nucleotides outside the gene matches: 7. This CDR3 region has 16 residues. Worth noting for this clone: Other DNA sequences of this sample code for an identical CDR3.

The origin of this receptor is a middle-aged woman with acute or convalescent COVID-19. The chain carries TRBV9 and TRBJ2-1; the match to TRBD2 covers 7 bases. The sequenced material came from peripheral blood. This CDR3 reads CASSVEGGGPYNEQFF. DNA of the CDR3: TGTGCCAGCAGCGTAGAGGGCGGGGGACCATACAATGAGCAGTTCTTC.